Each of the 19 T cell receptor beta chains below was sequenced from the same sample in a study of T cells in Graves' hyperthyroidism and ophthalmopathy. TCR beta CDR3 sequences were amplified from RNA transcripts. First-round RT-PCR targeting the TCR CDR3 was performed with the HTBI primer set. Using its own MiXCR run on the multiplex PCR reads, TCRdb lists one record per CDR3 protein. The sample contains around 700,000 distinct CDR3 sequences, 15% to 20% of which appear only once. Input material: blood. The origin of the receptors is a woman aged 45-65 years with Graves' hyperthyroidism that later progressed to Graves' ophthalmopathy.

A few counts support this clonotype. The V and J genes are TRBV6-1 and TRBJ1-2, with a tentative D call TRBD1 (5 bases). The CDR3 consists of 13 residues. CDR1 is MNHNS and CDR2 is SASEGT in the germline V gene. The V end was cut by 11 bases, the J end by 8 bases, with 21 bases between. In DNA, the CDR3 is TGTGCCTCCCGGGGGACCACCGGAGGCGGCTACACCTTC. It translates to CASRGTTGGGYTF.

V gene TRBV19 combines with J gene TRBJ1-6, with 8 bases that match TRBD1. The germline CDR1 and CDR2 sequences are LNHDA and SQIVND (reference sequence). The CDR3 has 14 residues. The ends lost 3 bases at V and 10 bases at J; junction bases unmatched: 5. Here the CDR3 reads CASSIGQGLSPLHF. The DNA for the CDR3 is TGTGCCAGTAGTATCGGACAGGGCCTATCACCCCTCCACTTT.

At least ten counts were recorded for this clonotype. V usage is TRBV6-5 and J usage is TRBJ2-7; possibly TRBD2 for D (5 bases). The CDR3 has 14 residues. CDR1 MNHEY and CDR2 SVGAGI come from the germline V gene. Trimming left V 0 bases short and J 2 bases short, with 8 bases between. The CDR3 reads CASSYSRGPYEQYF. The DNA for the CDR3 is TGTGCCAGCAGTTACTCTAGAGGGCCCTACGAGCAGTACTTC.

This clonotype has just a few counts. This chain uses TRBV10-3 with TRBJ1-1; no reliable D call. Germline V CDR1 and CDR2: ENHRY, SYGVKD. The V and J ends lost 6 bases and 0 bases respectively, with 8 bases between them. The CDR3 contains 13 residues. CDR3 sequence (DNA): TGTGCCATCAGGAAGGGCCTGAACACTGAAGCTTTCTTT. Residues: CAIRKGLNTEAFF.

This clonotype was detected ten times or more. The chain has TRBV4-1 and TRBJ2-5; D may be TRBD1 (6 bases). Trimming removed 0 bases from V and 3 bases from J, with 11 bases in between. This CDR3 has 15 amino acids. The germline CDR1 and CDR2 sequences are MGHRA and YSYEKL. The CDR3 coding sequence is TGCGCCAGCAGCCAAGAGACCCCAGGGGAAGAGACCCAGTACTTC. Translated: CASSQETPGEETQYF.

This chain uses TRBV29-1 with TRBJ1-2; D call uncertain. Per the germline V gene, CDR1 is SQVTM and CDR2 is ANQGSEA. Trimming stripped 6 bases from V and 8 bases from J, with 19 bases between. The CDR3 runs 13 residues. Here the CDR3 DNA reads TGCAGCGTCGAACCAGGTTTTGGTCGAGGCTACACCTTC. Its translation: CSVEPGFGRGYTF.

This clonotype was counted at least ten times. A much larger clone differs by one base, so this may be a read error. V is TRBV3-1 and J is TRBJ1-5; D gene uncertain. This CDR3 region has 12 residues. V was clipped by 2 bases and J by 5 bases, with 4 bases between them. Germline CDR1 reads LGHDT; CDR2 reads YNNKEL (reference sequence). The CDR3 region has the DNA TGTGCCAGCAGCCAACGGGATCAGCCCCAGCATTTT. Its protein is CASSQRDQPQHF.

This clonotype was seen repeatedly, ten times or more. The DNA of the CDR3 is TGTGCCAGCAGTGGGGGGGCAACTAATGAAAAACTGTTTTTT. Its translation is CASSGGATNEKLFF. This chain uses TRBV2 with TRBJ1-4, with D perhaps matching TRBD1 (5 bases). V was shortened by 4 bases and J by 0 bases, with 6 bases between the two germline ends. The germline V gene encodes CDR1 SNHLY and CDR2 FYNNEI. The CDR3 totals 14 residues.

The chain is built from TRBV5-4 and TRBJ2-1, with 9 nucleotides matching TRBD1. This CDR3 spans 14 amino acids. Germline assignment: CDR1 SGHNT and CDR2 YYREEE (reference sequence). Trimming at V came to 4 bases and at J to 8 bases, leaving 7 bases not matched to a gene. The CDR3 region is CASSETGGWYEQFF. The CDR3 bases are TGTGCCAGCAGCGAGACAGGGGGGTGGTATGAGCAGTTCTTC. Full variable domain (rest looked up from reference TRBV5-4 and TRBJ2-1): ETGVTQSPTHLIKTRGQQVTLRCSSQSGHNTVSWYQQALGQGPQFIFQYYREEENGRGNFPPRFSGLQFPNYSSELNVNALELDDSALYLCASSETGGWYEQFFGPGTRLTVL.

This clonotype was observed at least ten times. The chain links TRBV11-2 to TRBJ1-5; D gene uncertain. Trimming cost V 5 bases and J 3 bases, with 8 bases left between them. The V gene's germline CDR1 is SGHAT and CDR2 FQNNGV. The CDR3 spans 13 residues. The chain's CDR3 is CASSISANQPQHF. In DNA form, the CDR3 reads TGTGCCAGCAGCATAAGCGCCAATCAGCCCCAGCATTTT.

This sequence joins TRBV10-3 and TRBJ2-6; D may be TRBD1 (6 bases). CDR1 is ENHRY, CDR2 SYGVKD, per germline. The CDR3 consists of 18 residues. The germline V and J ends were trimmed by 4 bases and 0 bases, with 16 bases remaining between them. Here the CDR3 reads CAISGGDTPDSGANVLTF. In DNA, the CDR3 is TGTGCCATCAGTGGTGGGGACACTCCCGACTCTGGGGCCAACGTCCTGACTTTC.

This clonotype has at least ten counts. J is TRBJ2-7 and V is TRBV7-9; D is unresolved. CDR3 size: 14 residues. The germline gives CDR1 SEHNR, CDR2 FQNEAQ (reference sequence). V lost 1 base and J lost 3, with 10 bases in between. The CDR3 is CASSLDLGFYEQYF. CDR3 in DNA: TGTGCCAGCAGCTTAGATTTGGGGTTCTACGAGCAGTACTTC.

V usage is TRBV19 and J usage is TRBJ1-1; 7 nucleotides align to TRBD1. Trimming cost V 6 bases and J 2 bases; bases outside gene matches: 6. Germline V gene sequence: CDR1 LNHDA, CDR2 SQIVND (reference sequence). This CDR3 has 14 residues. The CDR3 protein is CASSQDRENTEAFF. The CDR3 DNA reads TGTGCCAGTAGCCAAGACAGGGAAAACACTGAAGCTTTCTTT.

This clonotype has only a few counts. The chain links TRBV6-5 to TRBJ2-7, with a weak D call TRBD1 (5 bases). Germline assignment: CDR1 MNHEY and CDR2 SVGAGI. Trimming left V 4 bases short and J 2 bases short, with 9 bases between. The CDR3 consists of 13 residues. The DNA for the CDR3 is TGTGCCAGCAGTTCGACAGAACCCTACGAGCAGTACTTC. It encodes CASSSTEPYEQYF.

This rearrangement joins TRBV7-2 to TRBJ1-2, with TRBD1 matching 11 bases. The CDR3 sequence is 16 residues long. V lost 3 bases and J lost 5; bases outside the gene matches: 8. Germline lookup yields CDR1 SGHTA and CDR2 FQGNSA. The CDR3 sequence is CASSFRQDRGHYGYTF. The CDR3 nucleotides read TGTGCCAGCAGCTTCCGACAGGACAGGGGGCATTATGGCTACACCTTC. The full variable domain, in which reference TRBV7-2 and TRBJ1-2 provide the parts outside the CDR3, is GAGVSQSPSNKVTEKGKDVELRCDPISGHTALYWYRQSLGQGLEFLIYFQGNSAPDKSGLPSDRFSAERTGGSVSTLTIQRTQQEDSAVYLCASSFRQDRGHYGYTFGSGTRLTVV.

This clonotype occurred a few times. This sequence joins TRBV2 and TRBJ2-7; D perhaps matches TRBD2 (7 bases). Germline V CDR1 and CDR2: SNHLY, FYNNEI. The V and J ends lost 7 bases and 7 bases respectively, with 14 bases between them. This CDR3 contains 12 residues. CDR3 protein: CASNPQGGEQYF. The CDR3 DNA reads TGTGCCAGCAACCCACAGGGAGGGGAGCAGTACTTC.

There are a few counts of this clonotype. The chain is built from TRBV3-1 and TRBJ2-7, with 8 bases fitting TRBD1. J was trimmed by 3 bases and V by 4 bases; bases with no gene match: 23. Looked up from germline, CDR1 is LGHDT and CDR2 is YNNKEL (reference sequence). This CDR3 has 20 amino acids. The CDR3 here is CASSPVFAGTGLPSDYEQYF. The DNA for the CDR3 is TGTGCCAGCAGCCCAGTTTTTGCCGGGACAGGCCTCCCGTCGGACTACGAGCAGTACTTC.

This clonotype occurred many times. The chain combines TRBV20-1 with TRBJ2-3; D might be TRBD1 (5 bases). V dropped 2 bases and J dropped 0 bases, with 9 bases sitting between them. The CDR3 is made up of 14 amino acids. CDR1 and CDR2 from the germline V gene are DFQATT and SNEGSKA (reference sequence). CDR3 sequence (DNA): TGCAGTGCTAGACTAAGGGGCAGCACAGATACGCAGTATTTT. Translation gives CSARLRGSTDTQYF.

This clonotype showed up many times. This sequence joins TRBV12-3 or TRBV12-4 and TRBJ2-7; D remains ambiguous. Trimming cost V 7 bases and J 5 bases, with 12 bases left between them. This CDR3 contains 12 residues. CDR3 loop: CASTSYGDEQYF. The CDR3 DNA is TGTGCCAGCACCTCCTACGGTGACGAGCAGTACTTC.